This T cell receptor beta chain was captured in a study of cytomegalovirus exposure and HLA in healthy donors (dated by TCRdb to 2016 to 2017). Study-level background: In an earlier analysis of fewer than 750 of the donors, 276 Gb of sequence data and some 120 million unique TCR beta sequences from some 170 million T cells were reported. An early release that covered about 600 HLA-typed donors contained approximately 300 gigabases of sequencing data and 75 million to 100 million unique TCR sequences. The genetic ancestry cluster associated with self-reported Caucasian donors included about 81% of the roughly 410 genotyped donors. The study aimed to test whether cataloging public T cell receptors could reveal signatures of past pathogen exposure. The T cell repertoires of 666 subjects were profiled by immunosequencing and related to cytomegalovirus serostatus. Along with the approximately 700-subject first cohort, a separate validation cohort of over 90 different subjects was used. The study combined high-throughput TCR immunosequencing, statistical association of individual TCRs with disease status, and machine learning to predict cytomegalovirus infection status. To study patterns of TCR occurrence, a later analysis re-analyzed previously published TCR beta repertoires from around 660 donors and added high-resolution HLA genotyping. The later analysis used no new phenotypic data to find candidate immune exposures, relying instead on TCR beta sequences and their occurrence across donors. To decide whether each TCR beta V gene segment behaved as functional or pseudogenic, an earlier analysis of several hundred of the donors relied on high-throughput TCR beta sequencing. Alongside the repertoire data, information on donor age, sex, ethnicity and CMV serostatus was compiled. A later genetic analysis took genome-wide SNP genotypes for 398 of the 666 donors and used that subset as a discovery cohort. Every repertoire in the discovery cohort had been generated on one and the same sequencing platform. HLA typing covered class I and class II loci at four-digit resolution. The number of donors typed differed by locus, with about 629-630 for A, B, C, DRB1 and DQB1, 522 for DQA1, 606 for DPA1, and some 440 for DPB1. Because of strong linkage in the cohort, four to six DR-DQ haplotypes were treated as single units for association and clustering. Across 398 genotyped donors of the cohort, an average of approximately 200,000 unique TCR beta nucleotide sequences per donor were sequenced, and roughly a sixth of those sequences were non-productive. The research as a whole found: In both the original and validation cohorts, the classifier was reported to diagnose cytomegalovirus status with high specificity and sensitivity. Most TCR sequences were seen in very few donors, while some public TCRs were found in many individuals. At a false discovery rate of 0.05, a later analysis linked 15,000 to 20,000 TCR beta sequences to specific HLA alleles. A later analysis found that most CMV-associated TCR beta chains appeared HLA-restricted, with HLA associations seemingly driven largely by CMV exposure. In this cohort, only TCR beta chains were sequenced, and detectable features were limited by the absence of alpha or paired-chain data. A further reported finding was that TCR beta sequences accurately predicted the HLA-A and HLA-B alleles for most subjects in the first cohort. Linkage disequilibrium might explain the correlated functional status among segregating V segments, but an unknown experimental factor could not be excluded. V-gene and J-gene trimming of TCR beta chains was associated with a missense DCLRE1C variant in a later genetic analysis, and the association was replicated in an independent cohort. Broadly in line with IMGT annotations, most TCR beta V segments showed up in productive rearrangements about 90% or about 30% of the time in an earlier analysis of around 600 of the donors. Because counts were too low, roughly 18 rarely observed V segments, including chromosome 9 orphons, were left out of the earlier analysis of roughly 600 of the donors. In a later analysis, several top co-occurrence clusters were reported to appear linked to parvovirus B19, influenza, CMV and Epstein-Barr virus. According to the authors, the approach could potentially be generalized to other disease states and immunological phenotypes. When HLA alleles, especially DR and DQ, strongly co-occurred, TCR associations were difficult to assign to individual alleles. For the cohort, immune exposure information was limited to CMV serostatus. A later analysis found that HLA-associated TCR beta chains were more clonally expanded and had lower generation probabilities than equally common non-associated chains. A group of highly shared sequence variants was considered likely to be a technical artifact of the sequencing pipeline. HLA typing was unavailable for some donors at each locus, so association tests used only the typed subset. A few of the identified cytomegalovirus-associated TCR beta chains were confirmed in vitro to be specific for cytomegalovirus antigens. In a later genetic analysis, fewer N-insertions in productive TCRs were reported among donors in an Asian-associated ancestry cluster than the roughly 700-donor mean. A later analysis found that TCR association rates varied across HLA loci, with DRB1 alleles showing the most associated TCRs and HLA-C alleles the fewest. Sequencing depth was assumed to be roughly uniform across donors in the presence/absence analyses, though that assumption may not hold. In the study, 150 to 200 TCR beta chains were listed as associated with cytomegalovirus.

The cohort was made up of 500 to 800 healthy bone marrow donors. At the time of sampling, every cohort member was nominally healthy, though immune exposures that went unrecorded were likely present. The donor tested CMV seropositive and was one of the 289 seropositive cohort members. Every donor gave a peripheral blood sample, and the peripheral blood mononuclear cells from that sample were used for TCR beta sequencing. The Qiagen DNeasy Blood Extraction Kit was used to extract genomic DNA from the blood cell samples. As concerns this clone: Its cognate antigen has yet to be identified. Per-base qualities were not stored, and no clone one base away is much larger.

The method behind the library was the immunoSEQ multiplex PCR assay. For the multiplex PCR, a mixture combining 60 forward primers for TCR Vbeta segments and 13 reverse primers for TCR Jbeta segments was used. Amplification of the CDR3 region of rearranged TCR beta genes was performed with a multiplex PCR assay on genomic DNA. Amplified TCR beta libraries were sequenced as 87-base-pair reads on the Illumina HiSeq System. Turning to the authors' computational methods: Across the roughly 700 repertoires, a later analysis counted 80 million or so unique TCR beta chains, 9.5 million to 12 million of which were shared by at least two donors. A nearest-neighbor algorithm error-corrected the raw reads and collapsed the reads into unique sequences, merging closely related sequences to remove PCR and sequencing errors. V, D and J gene segments were assigned by aligning CDR3 sequences to IMGT reference sequences. For a sequence to be retained, a match of at least six nucleotides was required to both a V gene segment and a J gene segment. Rearrangements were called productive when the CDR3 lacked stop codons and stayed in frame with V and J; all others were non-productive. Following IMGT convention, CDR3 was defined as the stretch from the second conserved V-encoded cysteine up to the conserved J-encoded phenylalanine. The earlier analysis of 587 of the donors excluded sequences that lacked an unambiguous match to a single V gene segment. An earlier analysis of approximately 590 of the donors called V segments functional above 56.7% productive rearrangements and segregating when the between-donor standard deviation exceeded 5%. To diagnose cytomegalovirus status from the catalog of TCR beta chain sequences, a statistical classification framework was built. V and J gene assignment, in a later analysis, came from comparing TCR nucleotide sequences with IMGT/GENE-DB human TR gene sequences. A later analysis assigned CDR3 sequences and most-parsimonious VDJ recombination scenarios with the TCRdist pipeline. In a later analysis, each TCR beta chain was defined by its CDR3 amino acid sequence together with its V-gene family, and reads without a unique V-gene family were excluded. To address suspected cross-contamination and a sequencing artifact, a later analysis removed several hundred highly shared, low-generation-probability nucleotide sequences. In a later analysis, a clonal expansion index for each public chain was calculated from normalized within-repertoire ranks of inferred template counts. In a later analysis, generation probabilities were computed using a VDJ recombination model fitted to out-of-frame rearrangements, and the results were checked against IGoR. In a later analysis, hypergeometric tests were used to score TCR-TCR, TCR-HLA and TCR-CMV co-occurrence, with a repertoire-size bias correction applied to TCR pairs. False discovery rates were estimated in a later analysis by permuting HLA or CMV assignments 20 times. In a later analysis, co-occurring TCRs were grouped using DBSCAN, with TCRdist sequence similarity added in when clustering inside HLA-allele-positive subsets. Repertoires with fewer than 30,000 or more than 120,000 public chains, plus five repertoires with anomalous nucleotide sharing, were excluded from co-occurrence clustering. Sourced from immuneACCESS, this table was stored by TCRdb with only in-frame sequences that have V and J called. A share of the clones is absent; for the studies checked, an unresolved V gene accounts for under half, and the remainder has no known explanation. The DNA was the basis for D and trimming; V, J and clone size are from that table. This sample has over 95,000 clones in its table, and about 75% of those were observed once. Around 12% of the sample is held by the ten biggest clonotypes.

Sequenced sample: PBMCs. The TCR comes from a woman aged 40 to 50 in good health and CMV-seropositive.

For the CDR3, the sequence is CASSVGSGGSNQPQHF. Here is the DNA: TGTGCCAGCAGCGTAGGGTCGGGGGGCTCGAATCAGCCCCAGCATTTT. The V and J genes are TRBV9 and TRBJ1-5, and the D gene may be TRBD1, 6 bases matching. From the germline V gene, CDR1 is SGDLS and CDR2 is YYNGEE. Including the terminal cysteine and phenylalanine, the CDR3 comprises 16 residues. The entry retains the CDR3 DNA only, 48 bases that are in frame from base 1. Between the V and J ends, shortened by 0 bases and 4 bases respectively, the junction contains 14 bases.